This section outlines one TCR beta chain sequence together with its context. These data are taken from a study of control samples from healthy donors and cancer patients. Assay: immunoSEQ multiplex PCR; the TCRdb copy retains only in-frame clones and omits some. The sample includes about 160,000 clones, 70% to 90% of them seen just once. Trimming removed 6 bases from V and 8 bases from J, with 15 bases in between. The CDR3 length is 13 residues. The sequenced sample was blood. This chain uses TRBV12-3 or TRBV12-4 with TRBJ2-3, with D possibly matching TRBD2 (6 bases). This clonotype originated in a man aged 25-45 years in good health. Written as DNA, the CDR3 is TGTGCCAGCAGACTCCGGGAGCCCGGTACGCAGTATTTT. It yields the protein CASRLREPGTQYF.